Below are 17 T cell receptor beta chains sequenced from a single sample in a study of cytomegalovirus exposure and HLA in healthy donors. Only in-frame clones appear in the TCRdb table, and some are missing; sequencing was by immunoSEQ multiplex PCR. The sample holds some 340,000 clones, roughly nine tenths seen once. The sequenced sample was PBMCs. The receptors stem from a woman aged 30 to 39 in good health and CMV-seropositive.

The chain joins TRBV18 to TRBJ2-7; the D gene is possibly TRBD1 (6 bases). CDR1 and CDR2 from the germline V gene are KGHSH and LQKENI. Trimming left V 2 bases short and J 0 bases short, with 8 bases between. The CDR3 has 14 residues. DNA of the CDR3: TGTGCCAGCTCACCAGGGGGCCTCTCCTACGAGCAGTACTTC. Its translation: CASSPGGLSYEQYF. The full variable domain, with the rest looked up from reference TRBV18 and TRBJ2-7, is NAGVMQNPRHLVRRRGQEARLRCSPMKGHSHVYWYRQLPEEGLKFMVYLQKENIIDESGMPKERFSAEFPKEGPSILRIQQVVRGDSAAYFCASSPGGLSYEQYFGPGTRLTVT.

The rearrangement uses TRBV6-5 and TRBJ2-7; tentative D call: TRBD2 (5 bases). With 5 bases removed from V and 2 bases from J, the gap between germline ends came to 10 bases. The CDR3 is 13 residues long. CDR1 is MNHEY and CDR2 is SVGAGI in the germline V gene. CDR3 sequence reads: CASSALGPYEQYF. As DNA, the CDR3 is TGTGCCAGCAGTGCACTAGGCCCCTACGAGCAGTACTTC.

This clone is a singleton in its sample. The rearrangement joins TRBV5-1 to TRBJ2-7, with TRBD1 matching 10 bases. V dropped 0 bases and J dropped 1; count of bases not matched to a gene: 1. The CDR3 loop spans 15 amino acids. Germline assignment: CDR1 SGHRS and CDR2 YFSETQ. The CDR3 nucleotides read TGCGCCAGCAGCTTGGCGGGACAGGGGTCCTACGAGCAGTACTTC. Protein sequence: CASSLAGQGSYEQYF.

Comments on this clone: Different DNA sequences within this sample yield the same CDR3. The genes are TRBV13 and TRBJ2-7; unclear D gene. Germline values: CDR1 PRHDT, CDR2 FYEKMQ (reference sequence). V lost 3 bases and J 1 base, leaving 4 bases between the germline ends. This CDR3 contains 12 residues. The chain's CDR3 is CASSLRSYEQYF. The CDR3, as DNA: TGTGCCAGCAGCTTGAGGTCCTACGAGCAGTACTTC.

This clone occurred once. The V and J genes are TRBV6-5 and TRBJ1-1; D ambiguous. The CDR3 runs to 15 residues. Germline V lookup: CDR1 MNHEY, CDR2 SVGAGI. The V end lost 2 bases, the J end lost 0 bases, and 10 bases lay between the germline ends. CDR3 residues: CASSYRSTMNTEAFF. CDR3 in DNA: TGTGCCAGCAGTTACCGGTCCACGATGAACACTGAAGCTTTCTTT.

This sequence joins TRBV4-2 and TRBJ2-7; D might be TRBD1 (6 bases). Trimming took off 3 bases at V and 4 bases at J, with 10 bases between the two ends. Germline V lookup: CDR1 LGHNA, CDR2 YNFKEQ. The CDR3 loop spans 13 amino acids. DNA for the CDR3: TGTGCCAGCAGCCATTCAGGGGCGTACGAGCAGTACTTC. It codes for CASSHSGAYEQYF.

The chain is built from TRBV7-2 and TRBJ2-5; 10 positions match TRBD2. Germline values: CDR1 SGHTA, CDR2 FQGNSA. This CDR3 has 19 amino acids. Trimming took 5 bases from V and 5 from J; bases not matched to a gene: 20. The CDR3 DNA follows: TGTGCCAGCAGCCCTCCCTTAGGGCCAAGGCTAGCGGGGGTTGAGACCCAGTACTTC. This gives the protein CASSPPLGPRLAGVETQYF.

The rearrangement links TRBV5-1 to TRBJ2-7; D is perhaps TRBD1 (6 bases). Germline CDR1 SGHRS, CDR2 YFSETQ. V was shortened by 3 bases and J by 4 bases, with 14 bases between the two germline ends. The CDR3 extends over 14 amino acids. CDR3 DNA: TGCGCCAGCAGCTCAAGGGACACGCAATACGAGCAGTACTTC. Its protein is CASSSRDTQYEQYF.

The CDR3 loop reads CASSPPGFTYNEQFF. The CDR3 DNA reads as TGTGCCAGTAGCCCCCCGGGGTTCACCTACAATGAGCAGTTCTTC. The chain combines TRBV19 with TRBJ2-1; D might be TRBD2 (5 bases). The germline CDR1 and CDR2 sequences are LNHDA and SQIVND (reference sequence). The CDR3 extends over 15 amino acids. The V end was cut by 6 bases, the J end by 2 bases, with 14 bases between.

The rearrangement joins TRBV7-9 to TRBJ2-3; D ambiguous. CDR1 is SEHNR, CDR2 FQNEAQ, per germline (reference sequence). The CDR3 loop spans 12 amino acids. The CDR3 DNA reads TGTGCGACGCTTGGGGTCACAGATACGCAGTATTTT. It translates to CATLGVTDTQYF.

This clone has a handful of counts. The chain couples TRBV30 to TRBJ2-3, with D possibly TRBD2 on 6 matching bases. Between the trimmed V and J ends, which lost 0 bases and 5 bases, there was a span of 9 bases. This CDR3 comprises 13 residues. Germline assignment: CDR1 GTSNPN and CDR2 SVGIG (reference sequence). CDR3 coding DNA: TGTGCCTGGAGTGTACGGGAGAGAGATACGCAGTATTTT. Translation: CAWSVRERDTQYF.

The rearrangement uses TRBV7-9 and TRBJ1-2; the match to TRBD1 covers 8 bases. This CDR3 has 14 amino acids. The V segment lost 2 bases and the J segment 10 bases; nucleotides outside the gene matches: 9. From germline, CDR1 is SEHNR and CDR2 FQNEAQ (reference sequence). CDR3 DNA: TGTGCCAGCAGCTTAAGTCGTGGGGACAGGTTCTACACCTTC. Its translation is CASSLSRGDRFYTF.

The rearrangement links TRBV7-6 to TRBJ1-2; TRBD1 matches 7 bases. The CDR3 runs to 17 residues. Germline CDR1 reads SGHVS; CDR2 reads FNYEAQ. V trimming: 0 bases; J trimming: 4 bases; junction bases outside the gene matches: 11. CDR3 protein: CASSLAVGQGVGYGYTF. The CDR3 region has the DNA TGTGCCAGCAGCTTAGCGGTCGGGCAGGGGGTGGGCTATGGCTACACCTTC.

The chain has TRBV28 and TRBJ2-5; the match to TRBD1 covers 7 bases. Germline V lookup: CDR1 MDHEN, CDR2 SYDVKM. V was pared by 10 bases and J by 3 bases, with 23 bases of the junction left unmatched. The CDR3 runs to 18 residues. The CDR3 DNA reads TGTGCCACCCCAAGAGCCGGGGCAGGGGGAAGGGTGGAAGAGACCCAGTACTTC. Protein sequence: CATPRAGAGGRVEETQYF.

The sample holds one count of this clone. V usage is TRBV7-6 and J usage is TRBJ2-1; D not resolved. Germline values: CDR1 SGHVS, CDR2 FNYEAQ. The CDR3 length is 15 residues. Trimming removed 5 bases from V and 0 bases from J, with 11 bases in between. The CDR3, as DNA: TGTGCCAGCAGCCAAACAGAGACCTCCTACAATGAGCAGTTCTTC. This gives the protein CASSQTETSYNEQFF.

The chain carries TRBV9 and TRBJ2-7, with D tentatively TRBD1 (6 bases). The germline V and J ends were trimmed by 2 bases and 5 bases, with 14 bases remaining between them. The CDR3 runs to 14 residues. Germline CDR1 SGDLS, CDR2 YYNGEE. The DNA of the CDR3 is TGTGCCAGCAGCGTTAGTGGGGGCAGCGACGAGCAGTACTTC. This translates into CASSVSGGSDEQYF.

The J gene is TRBJ2-5, the V gene TRBV21-1; TRBD2 was called by the table and not checked on the DNA. TRBV21-1 is a known pseudogene. This CDR3 region has 17 residues. The CDR3 nucleotides read TGTGCCAGCAGCAAAGTTCCGGCTAGCTTACAACAAGAGACCCAGTACTTC. Translating it yields CASSKVPASLQQETQYF.